This T cell receptor (beta chain) was found in a study of cytomegalovirus exposure and HLA in healthy donors. Points on this clone: The antigen remains unidentified.

Notes on the study in general: The investigators catalogued 150 to 200 TCR beta chains as cytomegalovirus-associated. Accurate HLA-A and HLA-B prediction from TCR beta sequences was reported for most subjects. Reported results showed that the classifier diagnosed cytomegalovirus status with high specificity and sensitivity. The availability of immune exposure information extended only to CMV serostatus.

In the PCR, 60 Vbeta and 13 Jbeta primers were used. TCRdb's copy holds only in-frame clones and misses some; the assay was immunoSEQ multiplex PCR. The sample lists 270,000 or so clones, more than 80% occurring once. CDR3 length: 14 residues. Germline values: CDR1 LNHDA, CDR2 SQIVND (reference sequence). Deletions cut 3 bases from V and 2 bases from J, with 11 bases between. The clonotype originates from a man in his forties in good health and CMV-seropositive. The chain joins TRBV19 to TRBJ2-7, with D tentatively TRBD1 (5 bases). Sample: PBMCs. The CDR3 DNA sequence: TGTGCCAGTAGTATTGACAGAAATACCTACGAGCAGTACTTC. Its translation: CASSIDRNTYEQYF. Full variable domain (outside the CDR3, taken from reference TRBV19 and TRBJ2-7): DGGITQSPKYLFRKEGQNVTLSCEQNLNHDAMYWYRQDPGQGLRLIYYSQIVNDFQKGDIAEGYSVSREKKESFPLTVTSAQKNPTAFYLCASSIDRNTYEQYFGPGTRLTVT.